This T cell receptor beta chain was sequenced in a study of T cell responses to AZD1222 COVID-19 vaccine. The table came from immunoSEQ multiplex PCR; TCRdb's copy has only in-frame clones and leaves some out. The sample has fewer than 90,000 clones; about nine tenths are singletons. The V end was cut by 4 bases, the J end by 8 bases, with 14 bases between. This CDR3 is 13 amino acids long. The germline V gene has CDR1 WSHSY and CDR2 SAAADI. The source is an adult who received the AZD1222 COVID-19 vaccine. The chain combines TRBV10-2 with TRBJ1-2, with TRBD1 as a possible D gene (5 bases). Source: peripheral blood, taken 28 days after the second AZD1222 dose. The CDR3 nucleotides read TGCGCCAGCAGTGCCGGGGGATCGTGGGGCTACACCTTC. This translates into CASSAGGSWGYTF.